The text below deals with one T cell receptor beta chain. Its recognized antigen is unknown. No base qualities exist here, and no much larger clone lies one base off it. The immunoSEQ Assay was the method used to sequence TCRbeta CDR3 regions. After extraction, genomic DNA underwent amplification by bias-controlled multiplex PCR, followed by high-throughput sequencing. The study's own analysis went as follows. To quantify the absolute abundance of every unique TCRbeta CDR3 region, sequences were collapsed and filtered. T cell fraction was estimated by normalizing TCRbeta template counts to usable DNA, which was measured by amplifying reference genes present in all nucleated cells. Repertoire TCRs were annotated as SARS-CoV-2-specific by exact matching of V gene, CDR3 amino acid sequence and J gene to a known reactive TCR set. The reference SARS-CoV-2 TCR set was derived from MIRA and filtered for enrichment in COVID-19-positive ImmuneCODE repertoires, a step that removed public or cross-reactive TCRs. Based on the MIRA antigens, annotated TCRs were further analysed at the level of specific ORF or position within ORF. Depth was the summed frequency of annotated unique rearrangements, while breadth was defined as annotated unique rearrangements over total unique productive rearrangements. Two-sided Wilcoxon rank-sum tests were used to compare TCR breadth between groups. Entries here come from immuneACCESS through TCRdb and include only in-frame sequences with V and J called. Some clones fail to appear in such tables; in the studies checked, an unresolved V gene covers under half of the shortfall, and the cause of the remainder is unknown. That table gives V, J and clone size, and the DNA gave D and trimming. This sample is represented by about 400,000 clones; about 92% of them were singletons. Around 1.7% of the sample comes from the top ten.

This sample was included in a study of Ad26.COV2.S vaccination and SARS-CoV-2 variants (dated by TCRdb to the early 2020s). The study in broad terms: Vaccine-arm donors were drawn from COV1001, a multicentre, randomized, double-blind, placebo-controlled phase I-IIa trial of Ad26.COV2.S in healthy adults. Dosing of Ad26.COV2.S was intramuscular, at either 5x10^10 or 1x10^11 viral particles, delivered as one shot or as two shots spaced 56 days apart. TCRbeta repertoire sequencing was used to assess the specificity and breadth of SARS-CoV-2-reactive T cell receptors after Ad26.COV2.S vaccination. The TCR-sequenced set comprised around 30 samples: around 20 Ad26.COV2.S vaccine recipients, 5 placebo recipients and 8 SARS-CoV-2 convalescent individuals. Participants in the trial were split at random into five groups of five each, receiving low-dose or high-dose Ad26.COV2.S once or twice, or else placebo on both occasions. Investigators remained blinded to trial group allocation during experiments and outcome assessment.

The junction carries 17 bases between V and J, which are trimmed by 6 bases and 5 bases respectively. The CDR3 goes from the cysteine to the phenylalanine over 14 residues. Only the CDR3 DNA stays, 42 bases, in frame from base 1. Per the germline V gene (reference sequence), SEHNR is the CDR1 and FQNEAQ is the CDR2. This specimen's treatment or condition label, interpreted: about 20 received Ad26.COV2.S at low or high dose, single or two shots; 5 received placebo; per-sample allocation not given. For vaccine and placebo recipients, repertoires were sequenced using samples collected on day 63 after the first injection. Between 29 July and 7 August 2020, Cohort 1b enrolled some 25 adults aged 18-55 years at one site in Boston, USA. Ad26.COV2.S consisted of a replication-incompetent adenovirus type 26 vector by which a prefusion-stabilized SARS-CoV-2 spike protein from the original Wuhan strain was expressed.

On the study overall, not on this receptor specifically: Comparable non-spike TCR breadth was observed between vaccine and placebo recipients, consistent with only spike being contained in the vaccine. After vaccination, substantial breadth of spike-specific CD8+ and CD4+ T cell responses was reported. It was noted by the authors that total T cell responses may have been underestimated by the TCR breadth and depth analyses. The study was not powered to compare responses between vaccine doses or regimens. Higher spike-specific TCR breadth was observed in Ad26.COV2.S recipients than in placebo recipients (P = 0.0014).

The rearrangement combines TRBV7-9 with TRBJ2-7; the D gene cannot be resolved reliably. This sample comprised peripheral blood, obtained in a trial of Ad26.COV2.S vaccine versus placebo. This sequence originates from a person aged 18-65 years who received the Ad26.COV2.S COVID-19 vaccine or a placebo. The CDR3 here reads CASSPAAPKDEQYF. The DNA sequence is given as TGTGCCAGCAGTCCGGCGGCGCCGAAAGACGAGCAGTACTTC.